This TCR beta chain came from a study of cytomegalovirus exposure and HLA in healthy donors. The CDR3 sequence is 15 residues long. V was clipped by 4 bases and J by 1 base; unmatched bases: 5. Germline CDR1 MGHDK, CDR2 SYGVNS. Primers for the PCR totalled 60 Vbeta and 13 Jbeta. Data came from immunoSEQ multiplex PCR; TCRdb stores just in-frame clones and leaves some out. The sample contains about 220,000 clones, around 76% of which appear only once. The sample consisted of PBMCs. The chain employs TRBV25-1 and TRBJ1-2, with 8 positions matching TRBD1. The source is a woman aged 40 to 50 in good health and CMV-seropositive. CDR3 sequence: CASSGQGAGNYGYTF. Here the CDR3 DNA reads TGTGCCAGCAGTGGTCAGGGGGCCGGTAACTATGGCTACACCTTC.